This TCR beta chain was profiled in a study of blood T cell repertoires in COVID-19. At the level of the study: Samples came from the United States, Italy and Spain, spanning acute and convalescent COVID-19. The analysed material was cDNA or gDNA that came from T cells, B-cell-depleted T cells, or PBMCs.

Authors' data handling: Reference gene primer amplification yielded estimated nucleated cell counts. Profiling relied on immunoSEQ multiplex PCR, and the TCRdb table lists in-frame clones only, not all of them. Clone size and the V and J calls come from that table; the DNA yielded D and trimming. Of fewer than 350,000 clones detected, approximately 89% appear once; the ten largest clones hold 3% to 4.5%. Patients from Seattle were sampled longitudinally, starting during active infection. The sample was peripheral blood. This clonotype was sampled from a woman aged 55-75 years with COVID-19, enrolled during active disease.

The CDR3 is CASSSRTIDTQYF. CDR3 nucleotides: TGTGCCAGTAGTTCGCGGACTATTGATACGCAGTATTTT. The chain uses TRBV19 and TRBJ2-3; tentatively, D is TRBD2 (6 bases). The CDR3 spans 13 residues. The V gene lost 5 bases and the J gene lost 6 bases, with 12 bases spanning the gap. Germline lookup yields CDR1 LNHDA and CDR2 SQIVND (reference sequence).